This TCR beta chain was captured in a study of cytomegalovirus exposure and HLA in healthy donors. Study-wide results and limits: Reportedly, a later analysis found an Asian-associated ancestry cluster had fewer N-insertions than the roughly 670-donor mean.

As for this clone: Antigen specificity is unknown.

Primers for the PCR totalled 60 Vbeta and 13 Jbeta. Data came from immunoSEQ multiplex PCR; TCRdb stores just in-frame clones and leaves some out. This sample has under 200,000 clones, with roughly 84% found just once. Germline V lookup: CDR1 KGHSH, CDR2 LQKENI. Unmatched junction bases numbered 4, after V lost 6 bases and J lost 1 base. CDR3 length: 15 residues. The TCR comes from a woman aged 45-60 years in good health and CMV-seropositive. Specimen: PBMCs. The genes are TRBV18 and TRBJ1-5, with 9 positions matching TRBD1. In nucleotides, the CDR3 is TGTGCCAGCTCGGAACAGGGGGCAAGCAATCAGCCCCAGCATTTT. This encodes CASSEQGASNQPQHF.